Following are 19 T cell receptor beta chains from one sample sequenced in a study of cytotoxic CD8 clonotypes in ibrutinib-treated CLL. TCRdb keeps only in-frame clones here, not all; method: immunoSEQ multiplex PCR. The data show 150,000 or so clones, around three quarters seen once. The sample here was PBMCs, taken after 12 months of ibrutinib treatment. These receptors all stem from a human donor with chronic lymphocytic leukemia.

In its sample, this clone was seen once. The V gene is TRBV4-2, the J gene TRBJ2-7, with 10 bases lining up with TRBD1. CDR1 and CDR2 (germline): LGHNA, YNFKEQ. The CDR3 runs 18 residues. The V and J ends lost 3 bases and 5 bases, in that order; junction bases with no gene match: 16. CDR3 amino acids: CASSQQLVSGQGRNEQYF. CDR3 coding DNA: TGTGCCAGCAGCCAGCAACTCGTCTCGGGACAGGGGAGGAACGAGCAGTACTTC.

The chain is built from TRBV4-3 and TRBJ2-2; D gene unclear. Germline lookup yields CDR1 LGHNA and CDR2 YSLEER. The CDR3 contains 16 residues. Trimming left V 0 bases short and J 5 bases short, with 13 bases between. The CDR3 coding sequence is TGCGCCAGCAGCCAAGAGGCGTATGGGATTACCGGGGAGCTGTTTTTT. Its translation is CASSQEAYGITGELFF.

V and J are TRBV11-3 and TRBJ2-2; perhaps TRBD2 as D (6 bases). The germline V gene encodes CDR1 SGHNT and CDR2 YENEEA. The CDR3 loop spans 15 amino acids. Trimming cost V 0 bases and J 4 bases, with 9 bases left between them. In nucleotides, the CDR3 is TGTGCCAGCAGCTTAGACGGGAGAGGCACCGGGGAGCTGTTTTTT. Encoded protein: CASSLDGRGTGELFF.

The chain carries TRBV9 and TRBJ2-3; tentative D call: TRBD1 (6 bases). The germline CDR1 and CDR2 sequences are SGDLS and YYNGEE. V lost 3 bases to trimming and J lost 4 bases, with 15 bases between them. This CDR3 has 15 amino acids. CDR3 in DNA: TGTGCCAGCAGCGCAACAGGGAAATTTTCAGATACGCAGTATTTT. This sequence encodes CASSATGKFSDTQYF. Using reference TRBV9 and TRBJ2-3 for the parts outside the CDR3, the full variable domain is DSGVTQTPKHLITATGQRVTLRCSPRSGDLSVYWYQQSLDQGLQFLIQYYNGEERAKGNILERFSAQQFPDLHSELNLSSLELGDSALYFCASSATGKFSDTQYFGPGTRLTVL.

CDR3: CATSRDLTLYGYTF. CDR3 DNA: TGTGCCACCAGCAGAGATTTGACACTCTATGGCTACACCTTC. This chain uses TRBV15 with TRBJ1-2, with D hard to call. CDR1 is LNHNV and CDR2 is YYDKDF in the germline V gene (reference sequence). V lost 0 bases and J lost 4, with 9 bases in between. There are 14 residues in the CDR3.

The gene calls are TRBV18 and TRBJ1-2, with D unclear. The CDR3 consists of 14 residues. V lost 3 bases to trimming and J lost 10 bases, with 18 bases between them. Germline V CDR1 and CDR2: KGHSH, LQKENI. The CDR3 bases are TGTGCCAGCTCACCTGCCGACGTACCGGTCGTCTACACCTTC. Protein product: CASSPADVPVVYTF.

V and J are TRBV7-2 and TRBJ1-1; D not resolved. Germline V gives CDR1 SGHTA, CDR2 FQGNSA. The CDR3 covers 14 residues. The V gene lost 5 bases and the J gene lost 1 base, with 11 bases spanning the gap. Here the CDR3 reads CASSLLMANTEAFF. CDR3 DNA: TGTGCCAGCAGCCTTTTAATGGCGAACACTGAAGCTTTCTTT.

This clone was found once. The gene calls are TRBV20-1 and TRBJ2-1, with TRBD2 as a possible D gene (5 bases). V was cut by 5 bases and J by 7 bases, with 9 bases left in between. CDR3 length: 11 residues. The germline gives CDR1 DFQATT, CDR2 SNEGSKA (reference sequence). As DNA, the CDR3 is TGCAGTGCTCAACTAGTAAATGAGCAGTTCTTC. Protein product: CSAQLVNEQFF.

This clone was seen a single time. The chain couples TRBV2 to TRBJ1-2; weak D call: TRBD1 (6 bases). Deletions cut 6 bases from V and 0 bases from J, with 14 bases between. Germline loops: CDR1 SNHLY, CDR2 FYNNEI. CDR3 length equals 15 residues. The CDR3 is CASSDDRTANYGYTF. The CDR3 DNA reads as TGTGCCAGCAGCGATGACAGGACCGCTAACTATGGCTACACCTTC.

V is TRBV5-5 and J is TRBJ1-2; TRBD1 might be the D (6 bases). V was shortened by 4 bases and J by 0 bases, with 10 bases between the two germline ends. This CDR3 comprises 14 residues. The germline V gene has CDR1 SGHKS and CDR2 YYEKEE (reference sequence). Here the CDR3 DNA reads TGTGCCAGCAGCCGGGGGCACACTAACTATGGCTACACCTTC. Its protein product is CASSRGHTNYGYTF.

This chain joins TRBV30 and TRBJ2-1; no firm D call. Trimming left V 2 bases short and J 10 bases short, with 9 bases between. The CDR3 has 11 residues. Per germline, CDR1 GTSNPN and CDR2 SVGIG (reference sequence). The CDR3 DNA reads TGTGCCTGGAGTCGGGCCAACGAGCAGTTCTTC. It codes for CAWSRANEQFF. Full variable domain (outside the CDR3, taken from reference TRBV30 and TRBJ2-1): SQTIHQWPATLVQPVGSPLSLECTVEGTSNPNLYWYRQAAGRGLQLLFYSVGIGQISSEVPQNLSASRPQDRQFILSSKKLLLSDSGFYLCAWSRANEQFFGPGTRLTVL.

The chain carries TRBV25-1 and TRBJ2-7, with D possibly being TRBD2 (6 bases). The germline V gene has CDR1 MGHDK and CDR2 SYGVNS. V lost 1 base, J lost 7 bases, and 11 bases lay in between. The length of the CDR3 is 13 residues. This chain's CDR3 is CASSESGRREQYF. In DNA form, the CDR3 reads TGTGCCAGCAGTGAATCGGGGAGGAGGGAGCAGTACTTC.

The chain has TRBV7-2 and TRBJ2-5; 14 positions match TRBD2. The CDR3 is made up of 18 amino acids. J lost 5 bases, V lost 0 bases, and 8 bases had no gene match. Per the germline V gene, CDR1 is SGHTA and CDR2 is FQGNSA. DNA of the CDR3: TGTGCCAGCAGCTTAGCGCTGGGACTAGCGGGAGAGGGGGAGACCCAGTACTTC. Protein product: CASSLALGLAGEGETQYF.

This chain uses TRBV5-8 with TRBJ2-1; D might be TRBD2 (5 bases). CDR1 is SGHTS, CDR2 YDEGEE, per germline. V was clipped by 1 base and J by 12 bases, with 23 bases between them. The CDR3 consists of 16 residues. The CDR3 sequence is CASSLRAGNFRGRQFF. The CDR3 coding sequence is TGTGCCAGCAGCTTGCGTGCCGGGAACTTCCGCGGACGGCAGTTCTTC.

The chain has TRBV6-5 and TRBJ2-7; TRBD2 is a possible D gene (6 bases). The V and J ends lost 4 bases and 3 bases respectively, with 10 bases between them. Germline V gene sequence: CDR1 MNHEY, CDR2 SVGAGI. The CDR3 totals 13 residues. Here the CDR3 reads CASSWSSGYEQYF. The CDR3 DNA follows: TGTGCCAGCAGTTGGAGTAGCGGCTACGAGCAGTACTTC.

CDR3 sequence: CASEDSNEKLFF. CDR3 nucleotide sequence: TGTGCCAGTGAGGACAGCAATGAAAAACTGTTTTTT. V and J are TRBV19 and TRBJ1-4; TRBD1 is a possible D gene (6 bases). This CDR3 has 12 amino acids. V was shortened by 8 bases and J by 5 bases, with 9 bases between the two germline ends. CDR1 and CDR2 (germline): LNHDA, SQIVND (reference sequence).

The chain has TRBV19 and TRBJ1-5; 10 nucleotides align to TRBD1. CDR3 length equals 16 residues. Looked up from germline, CDR1 is LNHDA and CDR2 is SQIVND (reference sequence). After removal of 6 bases from V and 3 bases from J, the junction contained 8 bases not matched to a gene. The CDR3: CASRRQGARNNQPQHF. The CDR3 DNA is TGTGCCAGTAGAAGACAGGGGGCGAGGAACAATCAGCCCCAGCATTTT.

The CDR3 sequence is CASSYAGGIYEQYF. DNA of the CDR3: TGTGCCAGCAGTTACGCAGGGGGTATCTACGAGCAGTACTTC. This chain joins TRBV6-5 and TRBJ2-7; 7 bases fit TRBD1. Germline V gene lookup returns CDR1 MNHEY and CDR2 SVGAGI. With V trimmed by 2 bases and J by 3 bases, 4 bases remained unmatched. This CDR3 is built from 14 residues.

The V and J genes are TRBV7-9 and TRBJ2-7, with D perhaps TRBD1 (6 bases). Germline assignment: CDR1 SEHNR and CDR2 FQNEAQ (reference sequence). The CDR3 is 14 amino acids. The V and J ends lost 3 bases and 6 bases respectively, with 15 bases between them. CDR3 bases: TGTGCCAGCAGCTTGCTGGTGGGGGCGGTCGAGCAGTACTTC. This codes for CASSLLVGAVEQYF. Supplemented by reference TRBV7-9 and TRBJ2-7, the full variable domain reads DTGVSQNPRHKITKRGQNVTFRCDPISEHNRLYWYRQTLGQGPEFLTYFQNEAQLEKSRLLSDRFSAERPKGSFSTLEIQRTEQGDSAMYLCASSLLVGAVEQYFGPGTRLTVT.